The next 27 T cell receptor beta chains were all read from a single sample in a study of identical twins. TCRdb re-called the 5' RACE reads through MiXCR, storing one row per CDR3 protein. This sample has some 1,700,000 distinct CDR3 sequences, with about 31% found just once. Sample: cord blood. The receptors derive from a newborn girl in good health.

The J gene is TRBJ1-3, the V gene TRBV20-1, with 7 bases fitting TRBD1. Germline loops: CDR1 DFQATT, CDR2 SNEGSKA (reference sequence). The V segment lost 6 bases and the J segment 2 bases; nucleotides outside the gene matches: 10. The CDR3 is 15 amino acids. CDR3 region: CSAPMFDRAGNTIYF. The CDR3 coding sequence is TGCAGTGCCCCAATGTTTGACAGGGCTGGAAACACCATATATTTT.

This clonotype was picked up many times. This chain links TRBV12-3 or TRBV12-4 with TRBJ2-1; a weak D match, TRBD2 (6 bases). The CDR3 extends over 14 amino acids. V was shortened by 6 bases and J by 3 bases, with 12 bases between the two germline ends. CDR3 coding DNA: TGTGCCAGCAGCCCTGAGCGGGTCTACAATGAGCAGTTCTTC. Amino acids: CASSPERVYNEQFF.

This clonotype was seen more than once but under ten times. The chain employs TRBV11-2 and TRBJ2-5; no definite D call. Germline loops: CDR1 SGHAT, CDR2 FQNNGV. The V gene lost 5 bases and the J gene lost 1 base, with 11 bases spanning the gap. The CDR3 contains 14 residues. CDR3: CASSAFIGQETQYF. CDR3 sequence (DNA): TGTGCCAGCAGCGCTTTTATAGGCCAAGAGACCCAGTACTTC.

This clonotype came up many times. The chain's CDR3 is CSVDGIAGDTQYF. Written as DNA, the CDR3 is TGCAGCGTTGATGGGATAGCGGGGGATACGCAGTATTTT. The chain carries TRBV29-1 and TRBJ2-3; TRBD2 matches 8 bases. The CDR3 runs to 13 residues. After removal of 3 bases from V and 6 bases from J, the junction contained 5 bases not matched to a gene. Germline CDR1 SQVTM, CDR2 ANQGSEA.

The J gene is TRBJ2-7, the V gene TRBV10-3, with D possibly matching TRBD1 (5 bases). Per the germline V gene, CDR1 is ENHRY and CDR2 is SYGVKD. The CDR3 is 13 residues long. V gave up 8 bases and J gave up 5 bases, with 16 bases separating them. The CDR3: CAIWGSLENEQYF. The CDR3 DNA reads as TGTGCCATCTGGGGCAGTTTAGAGAACGAGCAGTACTTC.

The chain carries TRBV5-1 and TRBJ1-6; TRBD1 aligns across 7 bases. The V and J ends lost 5 bases and 0 bases, in that order; junction bases with no gene match: 5. The germline CDR1 and CDR2 sequences are SGHRS and YFSETQ. The CDR3 spans 16 residues. This CDR3 reads CASSDRDSSYNSPLHF. The CDR3 nucleotides read TGCGCCAGCAGTGACCGGGACAGCTCCTATAATTCACCCCTCCACTTT.

A remark on this clonotype: The junction departs from germline at one end; a sequencing error may be responsible. V usage is TRBV12-3 or TRBV12-4 and J usage is TRBJ2-1; D possibly corresponds to TRBD2 (6 bases). This CDR3 is built from 14 residues. This chain's CDR3 is CACSLRESHNEQFF. The CDR3, as DNA: TGTGCCTGCAGTTTACGGGAGTCCCACAATGAGCAGTTCTTC.

The V gene is TRBV5-1, the J gene TRBJ1-2; tentative D call: TRBD1 (5 bases). Trimming stripped 3 bases from V and 2 bases from J, with 23 bases between. The V gene's germline CDR1 is SGHRS and CDR2 YFSETQ. The CDR3 contains 18 residues. As DNA, the CDR3 is TGCGCCAGCAGCTCAAGACCGCTTCGGGACGGCTCCAACTATGGCTACACCTTC. Translation: CASSSRPLRDGSNYGYTF.

The V and J genes are TRBV12-3 or TRBV12-4 and TRBJ2-1; 9 bases are a match to TRBD2. CDR3 size: 15 residues. V lost 5 bases to trimming and J lost 5 bases; unmatched junction nucleotides: 7. CDR3 loop: CASSPSGVADNEQFF. DNA for the CDR3: TGTGCCAGCAGTCCTAGCGGGGTGGCCGACAATGAGCAGTTCTTC.

A few counts support this clonotype. This sequence joins TRBV20-1 and TRBJ1-5; tentative D call: TRBD1 (6 bases). This CDR3 region has 15 residues. Germline-derived CDR1 and CDR2 are DFQATT and SNEGSKA (reference sequence). V lost 0 bases, J lost 5 bases, and 14 bases lay in between. The CDR3 protein is CSAREGGRDDQPQHF. The CDR3 nucleotides read TGCAGTGCTAGAGAGGGGGGGCGGGACGATCAGCCCCAGCATTTT.

The chain links TRBV29-1 to TRBJ1-1, with D possibly TRBD1 on 5 matching bases. Germline V gene lookup returns CDR1 SQVTM and CDR2 ANQGSEA. With 6 bases removed from V and 0 bases from J, the gap between germline ends came to 17 bases. The CDR3 loop spans 15 amino acids. CDR3 loop: CSVSRGSGLNTEAFF. The CDR3 DNA reads TGCAGCGTCTCGAGGGGATCAGGGCTGAACACTGAAGCTTTCTTT.

Only a few counts were recorded for this clonotype. The J gene is TRBJ2-1, the V gene TRBV12-3 or TRBV12-4, with TRBD2 as a possible D gene (7 bases). The CDR3 is made up of 15 amino acids. The V end lost 1 base, the J end lost 9 bases, and 16 bases lay between the germline ends. The CDR3 DNA is TGTGCCAGCAGTTTAGGGAGGTGGGGGGGCTGTGAGCAGTTCTTC. Amino acid sequence: CASSLGRWGGCEQFF.

This clonotype was detected only a few times. The gene calls are TRBV5-6 and TRBJ1-2, with TRBD1 matching 8 bases. The CDR3 sequence is 13 residues long. Germline loops: CDR1 SGHDT, CDR2 YYEEEE. Trimming at V came to 1 base and at J to 7 bases, leaving 3 bases not matched to a gene. The CDR3 DNA reads TGTGCCAGCAGCTTGCGAGGACAGGGTGGCTACACCTTC. Translating it yields CASSLRGQGGYTF.

Details on this clonotype: This clone may be a read error of a much larger clone one base away. In this CDR3 the conserved last residue, phenylalanine or tryptophan, is missing, so a read error is likely. Here the CDR3 DNA reads TGCGCCAGCAGCTTATCCGGACAGGGTATCCAAGAGACCCAGTACTTA. This encodes CASSLSGQGIQETQYL. The chain carries TRBV5-1 and TRBJ2-5, with 8 bases that match TRBD1. Trimming cost V 2 bases and J 1 base; bases outside gene matches: 7. The germline CDR1 and CDR2 sequences are SGHRS and YFSETQ. The CDR3 is 16 amino acids.

V gene TRBV25-1 combines with J gene TRBJ1-6; TRBD1 matches at 12 bases. This CDR3 comprises 15 residues. Germline V gene lookup returns CDR1 MGHDK and CDR2 SYGVNS. V shed 4 bases, J shed 9 bases, and the junction held 4 bases outside the gene matches. The CDR3 nucleotides are TGTGCCAGCAGTGGGGACAGGGGGCTCGGTTCACCCCTCCACTTT. Its translation: CASSGDRGLGSPLHF.

This clonotype has only one observation. The J gene is TRBJ1-1, the V gene TRBV10-3; the D is unclear. The V and J ends lost 2 bases and 7 bases respectively, with 5 bases between them. The CDR3 runs 11 residues. Germline assignment: CDR1 ENHRY and CDR2 SYGVKD. The CDR3 sequence: CAISEANEAFF. CDR3 in DNA: TGTGCCATCAGTGAGGCCAATGAAGCTTTCTTT.

The chain employs TRBV5-1 and TRBJ2-3; 8 bases line up with TRBD2. This CDR3 has 14 amino acids. The V segment lost 5 bases and the J segment 2 bases; nucleotides outside the gene matches: 4. Germline CDR1 SGHRS, CDR2 YFSETQ. The CDR3 here is CASRQGLVTDTQYF. The CDR3 DNA is TGCGCCAGCAGACAGGGACTAGTCACAGATACGCAGTATTTT.

The CDR3 reads CASSWGPQNIQYF. The CDR3 region has the DNA TGTGCCAGCAGCTGGGGGCCCCAAAACATTCAGTACTTC. The chain is built from TRBV5-4 and TRBJ2-4; TRBD1 might be the D (6 bases). The V gene's germline CDR1 is SGHNT and CDR2 YYREEE (reference sequence). The CDR3 is 13 residues long. The germline V and J ends were trimmed by 3 bases and 5 bases, with 9 bases remaining between them.

The V and J genes are TRBV7-2 and TRBJ1-5, with D perhaps TRBD1 (5 bases). Deletions cut 5 bases from V and 3 bases from J, with 20 bases between. The germline CDR1 and CDR2 sequences are SGHTA and FQGNSA. The CDR3 has 17 residues. The CDR3 reads CASSRASGTAYNQPQHF. The CDR3 region has the DNA TGTGCCAGCAGCCGGGCGTCCGGGACCGCCTACAATCAGCCCCAGCATTTT.

This chain uses TRBV24-1 with TRBJ2-1, with 13 bases that match TRBD2. This CDR3 spans 16 amino acids. Germline V gives CDR1 KGHDR, CDR2 SFDVKD. Germline trimming cut 3 bases from V and 4 bases from J; bases unmatched to any gene: 2. Here the CDR3 DNA reads TGTGCCACCAGTGATCAGACTAGCGGGAGGTACAATGAGCAGTTCTTC. It encodes CATSDQTSGRYNEQFF.

This clonotype was detected a few times. The J gene is TRBJ2-7, the V gene TRBV4-1; possibly TRBD1 or TRBD2 for D (5 bases each). The CDR3 sequence is 17 residues long. The germline CDR1 and CDR2 sequences are MGHRA and YSYEKL. Trimming stripped 3 bases from V and 0 bases from J, with 18 bases between. In nucleotides, the CDR3 is TGCGCCAGCAGCCAGAGGTTTGGGGGTGTCAGCTCCTACGAGCAGTACTTC. As protein: CASSQRFGGVSSYEQYF.

In this sample, this clonotype turned up a few times. V usage is TRBV7-2 and J usage is TRBJ2-5; 9 bases align to TRBD2. V was clipped by 1 base and J by 2 bases; unmatched bases: 11. This CDR3 has 18 amino acids. The germline V gene encodes CDR1 SGHTA and CDR2 FQGNSA. The CDR3 sequence: CASSLVQRGARTQETQYF. The CDR3 DNA is TGTGCCAGCAGCTTAGTCCAGCGGGGGGCGAGAACGCAAGAGACCCAGTACTTC. The full variable domain, rest sourced from reference TRBV7-2 and TRBJ2-5, is GAGVSQSPSNKVTEKGKDVELRCDPISGHTALYWYRQSLGQGLEFLIYFQGNSAPDKSGLPSDRFSAERTGGSVSTLTIQRTQQEDSAVYLCASSLVQRGARTQETQYFGPGTRLLVL.

This clonotype was observed many times. This chain joins TRBV27 and TRBJ1-2; no clear D. Trimming left V 3 bases short and J 0 bases short, with 8 bases between. The CDR3 sequence is 14 residues long. The germline CDR1 and CDR2 sequences are MNHEY and SMNVEV (reference sequence). CDR3 sequence: CASSFGGANYGYTF. CDR3 nucleotide sequence: TGTGCCAGCAGTTTCGGTGGGGCTAACTATGGCTACACCTTC.

This rearrangement joins TRBV5-6 to TRBJ2-2, with D unclear. Germline loops: CDR1 SGHDT, CDR2 YYEEEE. The CDR3 has 14 residues. The V end lost 4 bases, the J end lost 0 bases, and 7 bases lay between the germline ends. The CDR3 bases are TGTGCCAGCAGCCCCACCACGAACACCGGGGAGCTGTTTTTT. Residues: CASSPTTNTGELFF.

The V call is TRBV20-1, the J call TRBJ1-1; TRBD1 matches 8 bases. The CDR3 spans 12 residues. CDR1 is DFQATT, CDR2 SNEGSKA, per germline (reference sequence). The CDR3 DNA follows: TGCAGGCAAATCGACAGGGGCACTGAAGCTTTCTTT. Its protein product is CRQIDRGTEAFF.

This rearrangement joins TRBV4-1 to TRBJ2-2, with D possibly matching TRBD1 (6 bases). V was clipped by 1 base and J by 1 base, with 10 bases between them. Germline V CDR1 and CDR2: MGHRA, YSYEKL. This CDR3 has 16 residues. CDR3 nucleotides: TGCGCCAGCAGCCAAGGTCCACAGGGGAACACCGGGGAGCTGTTTTTT. Translation: CASSQGPQGNTGELFF.

The J gene is TRBJ2-7, the V gene TRBV7-2; D possibly corresponds to TRBD1 (5 bases). This CDR3 comprises 14 residues. Trimming pared 5 bases from V and 0 bases from J, leaving 11 bases between. The V gene's germline CDR1 is SGHTA and CDR2 FQGNSA. Here the CDR3 reads CASSARQFSYEQYF. CDR3 DNA sequence: TGTGCCAGCAGCGCTAGACAGTTCTCCTACGAGCAGTACTTC.